What follows are 10 T cell receptor beta chains derived from one specimen sequenced in a study of T cells in Graves' hyperthyroidism and ophthalmopathy. TCR beta CDR3 regions were amplified from RNA. Primed by the HTBI set, a first-round RT-PCR was run on the TCR CDR3. TCRdb fed the multiplex PCR reads into MiXCR, producing one record per CDR3 protein. The table lists 500,000 to 600,000 distinct CDR3 sequences, about 20% of them singletons, with 47% in the top ten. The sample was blood. Source of these receptors: a man between 40 and 49 years old with Graves' ophthalmopathy.

This clonotype was seen a few times. Being one base from a much bigger clone, this may be a read error. V is TRBV27 and J is TRBJ2-1; D gene unclear. This CDR3 has 11 amino acids. Germline CDR1 MNHEY, CDR2 SMNVEV (reference sequence). CDR3 DNA: TGTGTCAGCAGTTTGCGCAATGAGCAGTTCTTC. Residues: CVSSLRNEQFF.

DNA for the CDR3: TGCAGCGCGGAGACCCAGTACTTC. Translation: CSAETQYF. The genes are TRBV29-1 and TRBJ2-5, with D unclear. Germline CDR1 reads SQVTM; CDR2 reads ANQGSEA. V was shortened by 7 bases and J by 5 bases, with 2 bases between the two germline ends. This CDR3 region has 8 residues.

This clonotype was counted a few times. At one of its ends the junction is not consistent with the germline gene, which may arise from a read error. This rearrangement joins TRBV10-3 to TRBJ2-7; 9 positions agree with TRBD2. CDR3 length: 15 amino acids. In germline, CDR1 is ENHRY, CDR2 SYGVKD. CDR3 DNA: TGTACCATCAGTGAGTCTGCGGGGGGGCACGACGAGCAGTACTTC. Residues: CTISESAGGHDEQYF.

The chain joins TRBV29-1 to TRBJ2-3; no reliable D call. Germline V gene lookup returns CDR1 SQVTM and CDR2 ANQGSEA. The V end lost 4 bases, the J end lost 7 bases, and 27 bases lay between the germline ends. The CDR3 length is 17 residues. The DNA of the CDR3 is TGCAGCGTTGGGTGCTGGGGTCGGCCTCGTGTGCCCCATACGCAGTATTTT. As protein: CSVGCWGRPRVPHTQYF.

The chain's CDR3 is CVSSQGTQPQHF. CDR3 in DNA: TGTGTCAGCAGCCAGGGGACTCAGCCCCAGCATTTT. The rearrangement links TRBV10-3 to TRBJ1-5; possibly TRBD1 for D (6 bases). The CDR3 sequence is 12 residues long. CDR1 and CDR2 from the germline V gene are ENHRY and SYGVKD.

This clonotype was found many times. This chain joins TRBV6-1 and TRBJ2-7, with TRBD1 as a possible D gene (6 bases). Germline CDR1 is MNHNS and CDR2 is SASEGT. Trimming stripped 2 bases from V and 3 bases from J, with 11 bases between. The CDR3 sequence is 14 residues long. The CDR3, as DNA: TGTGCCAGCAGTGAAATGGACAGCCGCTACGAGCAGTACTTC. Its translation: CASSEMDSRYEQYF.

The V call is TRBV7-8, the J call TRBJ2-7, with 8 bases aligning to TRBD1. This CDR3 is 14 amino acids long. The trim removed 1 base at V and 5 bases at J, leaving 4 bases unmatched. Germline CDR1 SGHVS, CDR2 FQNEAQ. This chain's CDR3 is CASSLGTGRNEQYF. The DNA of the CDR3 is TGTGCCAGCAGCTTAGGGACAGGGAGGAACGAGCAGTACTTC. Based on the CDR3 plus reference TRBV7-8 and TRBJ2-7, the full variable domain is GAGVSQSPRYKVAKRGQDVALRCDPISGHVSLFWYQQALGQGPEFLTYFQNEAQLDKSGLPSDRFFAERPEGSVSTLKIQRTQQEDSAVYLCASSLGTGRNEQYFGPGTRLTVT.

This clonotype has a count of ten or more. The chain is built from TRBV18 and TRBJ1-1; D gene unclear. The germline V gene encodes CDR1 KGHSH and CDR2 LQKENI. The CDR3 is 14 residues long. The germline V and J ends were trimmed by 4 bases and 4 bases, with 13 bases remaining between them. The CDR3 coding sequence is TGTGCCAGCTCACGTGATGGGATGGGCACTGAAGCTTTCTTT. Protein sequence: CASSRDGMGTEAFF.

The table lists this clonotype with a few counts. The chain couples TRBV28 to TRBJ2-1; D remains ambiguous. The CDR3 spans 14 residues. Trimming removed 5 bases at V and 0 bases at J, with 8 bases between. Germline lookup yields CDR1 MDHEN and CDR2 SYDVKM. CDR3 amino acids: CASSRSSSYNEQFF. DNA for the CDR3: TGTGCCAGCAGTAGGTCTAGCTCCTACAATGAGCAGTTCTTC. The entire variable domain, with the rest obtained from reference TRBV28 and TRBJ2-1, is as follows: DVKVTQSSRYLVKRTGEKVFLECVQDMDHENMFWYRQDPGLGLRLIYFSYDVKMKEKGDIPEGYSVSREKKERFSLILESASTNQTSMYLCASSRSSSYNEQFFGPGTRLTVL.

In its sample, this clonotype was seen many times. The genes are TRBV12-3 or TRBV12-4 and TRBJ2-7, with D hard to call. CDR3 size: 14 residues. The V and J ends lost 6 bases and 4 bases respectively, with 16 bases between them. The DNA for the CDR3 is TGTGCCAGCAGCCCGCCGGCAGGCCCATACGAGCAGTACTTC. This sequence encodes CASSPPAGPYEQYF.